The rows below give T cell receptor beta chains drawn from one sample of a study of cytomegalovirus exposure and HLA in healthy donors. Method: immunoSEQ multiplex PCR; TCRdb's copy keeps in-frame clones and lacks some. This table holds under 400,000 clones, 80% to 90% found once. Sequenced sample: PBMCs. These receptors came from a woman aged 18-30 years in good health and CMV-seronegative. Each CDR3 is given with its conserved first and last residue. D genes are given only for firm matches. Rows may omit the clone size; those that give it use once, few, many or a size class.

clone size	V gene	J gene	D gene	CDR3 protein	CDR3 DNA
-	TRBV4-2	TRBJ1-2	-	CASSQDKKNYGYTF	TGTGCCAGCAGCCAGGACAAAAAAAACTATGGCTACACCTTC
-	TRBV2	TRBJ1-4	-	CASRPGSLNEKLFF	TGTGCCAGCAGGCCGGGGTCTCTTAATGAAAAACTGTTTTTT
-	TRBV2	TRBJ2-1	-	CASSPLGGRSSEQFF	TGTGCCAGCAGCCCCCTGGGGGGGCGTAGCAGTGAGCAGTTCTTC
-	TRBV7-2	TRBJ2-3	-	CASSLGADTQYF	TGTGCCAGCAGCTTAGGCGCAGATACGCAGTATTTT
-	TRBV19	TRBJ1-1	-	CASNRQVQLNTEAFF	TGTGCCAGTAACCGACAGGTGCAATTGAACACTGAAGCTTTCTTT
-	TRBV9	TRBJ2-1	TRBD2	CASSVTPGLGYDEQFF	TGTGCCAGCAGCGTCACACCGGGACTAGGGTACGATGAGCAGTTCTTC
-	TRBV27	TRBJ2-6	-	CASSPFPLGANVLTF	TGTGCCAGCAGTCCGTTCCCTCTTGGGGCCAACGTCCTGACTTTC
once	TRBV18	TRBJ1-4	-	CASSANRDTPGEKLFF	TGTGCCAGCTCAGCAAACCGGGACACCCCGGGTGAAAAACTGTTTTTT
-	TRBV5-4	TRBJ2-7	-	CASSAWDGSSYEQYF	TGTGCCAGCAGCGCGTGGGACGGGAGCTCCTACGAGCAGTACTTC
-	TRBV27	TRBJ2-7	TRBD2	CASSSTSGVTGEQYF	TGTGCCAGCAGTAGCACTAGCGGGGTCACGGGGGAGCAGTACTTC
-	TRBV10-3	TRBJ2-1	TRBD1	CAISGQGMDEQFF	TGTGCCATCAGTGGACAGGGGATGGATGAGCAGTTCTTC
-	TRBV7-9	TRBJ1-1	TRBD1	CASSRGQGFTEAFF	TGTGCCAGCAGCCGAGGACAGGGCTTCACTGAAGCTTTCTTT
-	TRBV28	TRBJ2-5	-	CASSLPYKTQYF	TGTGCCAGCAGTCTCCCGTATAAGACCCAGTACTTC
-	TRBV5-4	TRBJ1-2	TRBD1	CASSPPLRGLRDGYTF	TGTGCCAGCAGCCCGCCACTCAGGGGGTTGAGGGATGGCTACACCTTC
once	TRBV27	TRBJ2-7	-	CASSAYFRASYEQYF	TGTGCCAGCAGTGCCTATTTTCGCGCCTCCTACGAGCAGTACTTC
-	TRBV27	TRBJ1-1	-	CASSLSRGMNTEAFF	TGTGCCAGCAGTTTATCTCGGGGGATGAACACTGAAGCTTTCTTT
-	TRBV5-1	TRBJ2-7	-	CASSLSQGSGYEQYF	TGCGCCAGCAGCTTGTCCCAGGGTAGCGGCTACGAGCAGTACTTC
-	TRBV6-9	TRBJ1-1	-	CASLKGTEAFF	TGTGCCAGCCTCAAGGGGACTGAAGCTTTCTTT
-	TRBV27	TRBJ1-1	TRBD1	CASSFVGTGRMDTEAFF	TGTGCCAGCAGTTTTGTGGGGACAGGGAGAATGGACACTGAAGCTTTCTTT
many	TRBV6-5	TRBJ1-2	-	CASRGPPLYGYTF	TGTGCCAGCCGAGGTCCCCCCCTCTATGGCTACACCTTC
-	TRBV28	TRBJ1-4	-	CASSPPSPTNEKLFF	TGTGCCAGCAGTCCCCCGAGCCCAACTAATGAAAAACTGTTTTTT
many	TRBV11-3	TRBJ2-1	-	CASSLGANNEQFF	TGTGCCAGCAGCTTAGGGGCAAACAATGAGCAGTTCTTC
-	TRBV27	TRBJ1-1	-	CASSQRGGRTEAFF	TGTGCCAGCAGCCAGAGGGGAGGACGGACTGAAGCTTTCTTT
-	TRBV27	TRBJ2-1	TRBD2	CASSLRLAGGPYEQFF	TGTGCCAGCAGTTTACGTCTAGCGGGAGGGCCTTATGAGCAGTTCTTC
-	TRBV7-3	TRBJ2-3	-	CASSLRLGGSLDTQYF	TGTGCCAGCAGCTTACGCCTAGGGGGATCATTGGATACGCAGTATTTT
-	TRBV6-1	TRBJ2-7	TRBD2	CASSELLAGIYEQYF	TGTGCCAGCAGTGAATTACTAGCGGGGATCTACGAGCAGTACTTC
-	TRBV7-6	TRBJ2-5	-	CASRLEGVETQYF	TGTGCCAGCAGACTAGAGGGCGTAGAGACCCAGTACTTC
-	TRBV25-1	TRBJ2-3	TRBD2	CASSEPYGGEGTTDTQYF	TGTGCCAGCAGTGAACCCTATGGGGGGGAGGGGACCACAGATACGCAGTATTTT
-	TRBV4-1	TRBJ1-1	-	CASSQEMLGGARSDTEAFF	TGCGCCAGCAGCCAAGAAATGTTGGGAGGGGCCCGTTCGGACACTGAAGCTTTCTTT
-	TRBV28	TRBJ2-3	-	CASITGYTDTQYF	TGTGCCAGCATCACGGGGTACACAGATACGCAGTATTTT
-	TRBV18	TRBJ1-1	-	CASSLTGSTEAFF	TGTGCCAGCTCACTCACGGGGAGTACTGAAGCTTTCTTT
-	TRBV6-5	TRBJ2-7	-	CASSFIQGYEQYF	TGTGCCAGCAGTTTCATACAGGGTTACGAGCAGTACTTC
few	TRBV10-2	TRBJ1-6	-	CASRSGSRGASYNSPLHF	TGCGCCAGCAGATCGGGGTCGCGGGGGGCCTCCTATAATTCACCCCTCCACTTT
-	TRBV7-8	TRBJ2-5	-	CASSPGGTERLSMGETQYF	TGTGCCAGCAGCCCCGGAGGGACAGAACGGTTATCCATGGGGGAGACCCAGTACTTC
-	TRBV6-1	TRBJ2-5	-	CASSEGGRGQGETQYF	TGTGCCAGCAGTGAAGGTGGCAGGGGTCAGGGAGAGACCCAGTACTTC
once	TRBV2	TRBJ2-7	TRBD1	CASSDINDRASSYEQYF	TGTGCCAGCAGCGATATTAACGACAGGGCGAGCTCCTACGAGCAGTACTTC
-	TRBV11-2	TRBJ2-2	TRBD2	CASRVTSGRAGELFF	TGTGCCAGCAGAGTAACTAGCGGGAGGGCCGGGGAGCTGTTTTTT
-	TRBV5-1	TRBJ2-3	TRBD1	CASSFRDRDTQYF	TGCGCCAGCAGCTTCCGGGACAGAGATACGCAGTATTTT
few	TRBV7-2	TRBJ1-5	-	CASSRAGREPQHF	TGTGCCAGCAGCCGGGCGGGGAGAGAGCCCCAGCATTTT
-	TRBV13	TRBJ2-1	-	CASSIRSSYNEQFF	TGTGCCAGCAGCATACGGAGCTCCTACAATGAGCAGTTCTTC
-	TRBV18	TRBJ2-7	TRBD2	CASSLPGGQGEQYF	TGTGCCAGCTCACTCCCGGGGGGGCAAGGCGAGCAGTACTTC
-	TRBV6-5	TRBJ2-5	-	CASTLKRGWVGTQYF	TGTGCCAGCACCCTAAAAAGGGGGTGGGTGGGGACCCAGTACTTC
once	TRBV9	TRBJ2-7	TRBD2	CASSVGASGISYEQYF	TGTGCCAGCAGCGTAGGAGCTAGCGGGATCTCCTACGAGCAGTACTTC
-	TRBV27	TRBJ2-5	TRBD2	CASSSLAGGETQYF	TGTGCCAGCAGTTCACTAGCGGGGGGCGAGACCCAGTACTTC
-	TRBV5-6	TRBJ2-3	-	CASSSWGMGITDTQYF	TGTGCCAGCAGCTCTTGGGGCATGGGGATCACAGATACGCAGTATTTT
-	TRBV21-1	TRBJ2-7	-	CASSKVSTLSGTNSYEQYF	TGTGCCAGCAGCAAAGTCTCCACCCTTAGCGGGACTAACTCCTACGAGCAGTACTTC
few	TRBV19	TRBJ2-7	TRBD1	CASSTGTVTYEQYF	TGTGCCAGTAGCACCGGGACAGTTACCTACGAGCAGTACTTC
-	TRBV30	TRBJ1-1	-	CAWSSLSNTEAFF	TGTGCCTGGAGTTCCTTATCGAACACTGAAGCTTTCTTT
-	TRBV6-1	TRBJ1-5	TRBD1	CASSSRDRVLPPQHF	TGTGCCAGCAGTTCCCGCGACAGGGTATTGCCGCCCCAGCATTTT
-	TRBV6-1	TRBJ2-5	-	CASSEARENVETQYF	TGTGCCAGCAGTGAAGCGAGGGAGAACGTAGAGACCCAGTACTTC
-	TRBV28	TRBJ1-5	-	CASSTKRQPNQPQHF	TGTGCCAGCAGTACAAAACGACAACCGAACCAGCCCCAGCATTTT
-	TRBV10-2	TRBJ1-5	-	CASSPDSYSNQPQHF	TGCGCCAGCAGTCCGGACAGCTATAGCAATCAGCCCCAGCATTTT
-	TRBV30	TRBJ1-5	TRBD1	CAWSAPGQGDQPQHF	TGTGCCTGGAGTGCCCCCGGGCAGGGGGATCAGCCCCAGCATTTT
-	TRBV29-1	TRBJ2-3	-	CSVEGREAYTDTQYF	TGCAGCGTTGAGGGAAGGGAGGCCTACACAGATACGCAGTATTTT